Only a few counts were recorded for the clone carrying this T cell receptor (beta chain). The data were produced by immunoSEQ multiplex PCR, yet TCRdb's version contains in-frame clones alone and is incomplete. The sample yields some 100,000 clones, approximately 87% seen once. The data derive from a study of blood T cell repertoires in COVID-19. The TCR comes from a human donor in a cohort sampled during active COVID-19. Sequencing used peripheral blood.

Written as DNA, the CDR3 is TGTGCCAGCAGTGAGCGGGGGGATAATCAGCCCCAGCATTTT. Translation: CASSERGDNQPQHF. This rearrangement joins TRBV6-4 to TRBJ1-5, with TRBD1 as a possible D gene (5 bases). Trimming took 3 bases from V and 4 from J, leaving 10 bases between them. Germline V lookup: CDR1 MRHNA, CDR2 SNTAGT. The CDR3 contains 14 residues.